Below, one T cell receptor beta chain is given with its context. The CDR3 consists of 18 residues. V was pared by 4 bases and J by 2 bases, with 15 bases of the junction left unmatched. In germline, CDR1 is MNHEY, CDR2 SVGEGT. Produced via immunoSEQ multiplex PCR; TCRdb's table is partial and in-frame only. The data hold about 140,000 clones, with 92% observed a single time. This sample was included in a study of T cell responses to AZD1222 COVID-19 vaccine. The clonotype originates from an adult who received the AZD1222 COVID-19 vaccine. This chain links TRBV6-2 or TRBV6-3 with TRBJ1-1; 8 nucleotides line up with TRBD1. The material sequenced was peripheral blood, taken 28 days after the second AZD1222 dose. The CDR3 spells CASSSRRGLTGVNTEAFF. In nucleotides, the CDR3 is TGTGCCAGCAGTTCCCGACGAGGACTGACAGGGGTAAACACTGAAGCTTTCTTT.